This TCR beta chain was captured by sequencing in a study of shared clonotypes between healthy human individuals. For each subset, genomic DNA was distributed in equal portions over several immunoSEQ plates. TCRdb's copy holds only in-frame clones and misses some; the assay was immunoSEQ multiplex PCR. In the table there are some 2,500,000 clones, more than 85% of which are singletons. Germline-derived CDR1 and CDR2 are ENHRY and SYGVKD. This CDR3 is built from 14 residues. Trimming stripped 6 bases from V and 4 bases from J, with 15 bases between. The sequenced material came from naive CD4+ T cells from PBMCs. The subset: CD45RA+ positively selected. The sequence was collected from a man aged 18 to 35 in good health. Some clones in this sample may be carry-over from other donors' samples. The chain is built from TRBV10-3 and TRBJ1-2; D uncertain. CDR3 loop: CAIRPQGNRYGYTF. The CDR3 DNA sequence: TGTGCCATCAGGCCCCAAGGGAACCGCTATGGCTACACCTTC.